These T cell receptor beta chains were read from a single sample in a study of TIL therapy for anti-PD-1-resistant metastatic lung cancer. Clones were sequenced by immunoSEQ multiplex PCR, and TCRdb holds only the in-frame ones, with some missing. This sample has more than 90,000 clones, with roughly 65% found just once. This material consisted of tumor tissue, taken at baseline. Source of these receptors: a person between 30 and 79 years old with non-small cell lung cancer. The CDR3 runs from the conserved cysteine through the conserved F or W.

15 | TRBV25-1 | CASSEGQYNNEKLFF
13 | TRBV10-1 | CASRDNMNTEAFF
12 | TRBV18 | CASSPDSYEQYF
13 | TRBV2 | CASSGTVNEKLFF
14 | TRBV7-2 | CASSLGQGYETQYF
16 | TRBV7-9 | CASSLASGVGNTEAFF
16 | TRBV5-4 | CASPKRKIAPYNEQFF
12 | TRBV3-1/TRBV3-2 | CASSQPGYGYTF
12 | TRBV2 | CASSGGYNEQFF
12 | TRBV6-5 | CASSYSDGEAFF
13 | TRBV21-1 | CASSFRGRYEQYF
14 | TRBV15 | CATSRDWDNQPQHF
19 | TRBV11-2 | CASSRQGTGTSAIQETQYF
12 | TRBV28 | CASRIQGIPLHF
16 | TRBV11-1 | CASSFGLAGHTGELFF
13 | TRBV12-5 | CASGLDQGYEQYF
16 | TRBV18 | CASSQLLGTGADTQYF
12 | TRBV19 | CASSIRPFGYTF
13 | TRBV7-9 | CASSLEVATGYTF
15 | TRBV5-6 | CASSFPGLRGGGYTF
13 | TRBV5-1 | CASSLSGTDTQYF
11 | TRBV30 | CAWSVGQGRSF
17 | TRBV6-2/TRBV6-3 | CASSEFTGTASGNTIYF
16 | TRBV19 | CASSIRQGRNTGELFF
14 | TRBV28 | CASRGDRGYTEAFF
14 | TRBV7-6 | CASSQRQGPDEQYF